What follows are 4 T cell receptor delta chains derived from one specimen sequenced in a study of Vδ1+ human thymocytes. Broader study findings: In the thymus, TRG and TRD repertoires looked highly polyclonal with Gaussian CDR3 lengths.

RNA was extracted from the cells and then reverse transcribed. Multiplex PCR used pooled V-gene forward primers and a constant-region reverse primer to amplify CDR3s. TCRdb reanalyzed the multiplex PCR reads using CATT. Among under 85,000 delta-chain clones listed, around 30% were seen once. Their antigens remain unidentified. Sequencing was performed on Vdelta1+ gamma-delta thymocytes from the thymus. Subset given: FACS-sorted CD3+ TCRalphabeta- TCRVdelta1+ TCRVdelta2- thymocytes. The receptors originated from a boy under three years old who had congenital heart surgery.

This clone was seen a few times. V usage is TRDV1 and J usage is TRDJ1, with TRDD3 matching 13 bases. CDR1 is TSWWSYY and CDR2 is QGS in the germline V gene. The CDR3 covers 19 residues. The junction had 10 bases not matched to a gene; V was cut back by 0 bases and J by 3 bases. CDR3: CALGELLPTGGYGADKLIF. DNA of the CDR3: TGTGCTCTTGGGGAACTTCTCCCGACTGGGGGATACGGAGCCGATAAACTCATCTTT.

As for this clone: Compared with germline, one end of the junction differs, possibly owing to a read error. The rearrangement uses TRDV2 and TRDJ3, with 13 bases fitting TRDD3. Per the germline V gene, CDR1 is GEAIGNYY and CDR2 is EKD. The CDR3 spans 21 residues. The CDR3 coding sequence is TGTGCCTGTGCCACCTCCTACTTACTGGGGGATACGCACAGGGACACCCGACAGATGTTTTTC. Translation gives CACATSYLLGDTHRDTRQMFF.

The chain uses TRDV1 and TRDJ1; D remains ambiguous. The CDR3 has 19 residues. V was trimmed by 0 bases and J by 3 bases, leaving 23 bases between them. Germline V lookup: CDR1 TSWWSYY, CDR2 QGS. The CDR3 DNA follows: TGTGCTCTTGGGGAACTATGGCTCTCTACCGCCCTTGTCCCCGATAAACTCATCTTT. The encoded protein is CALGELWLSTALVPDKLIF.

There are a few counts of this clone. Germline and junction disagree at one end, which may indicate a read error. The chain is built from TRDV1 and TRDJ1; D perhaps matches TRDD3 (6 bases). CDR3 length equals 19 residues. The V gene's germline CDR1 is TSWWSYY and CDR2 QGS. The CDR3 DNA reads TGTGCTCTTAGGGAATTACCCCCAGCCTGGGGTCCCTACACCGATAAACTCATCTTT. Its translation: CALRELPPAWGPYTDKLIF.